This TCR beta chain was recorded in a study of blood T cell repertoires in COVID-19. Sequencing used immunoSEQ multiplex PCR; TCRdb keeps in-frame clones, though not all of them. Of some 260,000 clones in the sample, roughly 80% were seen once. The CDR3 totals 18 residues. Germline assignment: CDR1 MDHEN and CDR2 SYDVKM. Between the trimmed V and J ends, which lost 5 bases and 6 bases, there was a span of 26 bases. The source is a man of 80 years or more with acute or convalescent COVID-19. The chain is built from TRBV28 and TRBJ1-5; no reliable D call. The sequencing input was peripheral blood. The CDR3 protein is CASSLRPWGGNQGQPQHF. The CDR3 nucleotides read TGTGCCAGCAGTCTGCGCCCTTGGGGAGGGAATCAAGGTCAGCCCCAGCATTTT. The full variable domain, completed using reference TRBV28 and TRBJ1-5, is DVKVTQSSRYLVKRTGEKVFLECVQDMDHENMFWYRQDPGLGLRLIYFSYDVKMKEKGDIPEGYSVSREKKERFSLILESASTNQTSMYLCASSLRPWGGNQGQPQHFGDGTRLSIL.